This TCR beta chain was sequenced during a study of cytomegalovirus exposure and HLA in healthy donors. Study-level results: The study put some 150 TCR beta chains on its list as cytomegalovirus-associated. Equally common other TCR beta chains were less clonally expanded than HLA-associated ones, a later analysis found. Earlier analysis looked at TCR beta V segments, and most were productive about 87% or about 30% of the time.

Germline V lookup: CDR1 ENHRY, CDR2 SYGVKD. V lost 2 bases and J lost 1; bases outside the gene matches: 3. This CDR3 contains 16 residues. The PCR had 60 Vbeta and 13 Jbeta primers. Repertoires were generated with immunoSEQ multiplex PCR, while TCRdb's copy carries only in-frame clones and drops some. This table holds about 180,000 clones, roughly 82% found once. In nominal health when sampled, donors likely had unrecorded immune exposures nonetheless. As regards this clone: What it binds is not known.

The sample comprised PBMCs. The chain links TRBV10-3 to TRBJ2-5; TRBD1 aligns across 11 bases. The sequence came from a man between 35 and 55 years old in good health and CMV-seronegative. CDR3 bases: TGTGCCATCAGTGAGCCAGGGACAGGGGGCCAAGAGACCCAGTACTTC. It encodes CAISEPGTGGQETQYF.